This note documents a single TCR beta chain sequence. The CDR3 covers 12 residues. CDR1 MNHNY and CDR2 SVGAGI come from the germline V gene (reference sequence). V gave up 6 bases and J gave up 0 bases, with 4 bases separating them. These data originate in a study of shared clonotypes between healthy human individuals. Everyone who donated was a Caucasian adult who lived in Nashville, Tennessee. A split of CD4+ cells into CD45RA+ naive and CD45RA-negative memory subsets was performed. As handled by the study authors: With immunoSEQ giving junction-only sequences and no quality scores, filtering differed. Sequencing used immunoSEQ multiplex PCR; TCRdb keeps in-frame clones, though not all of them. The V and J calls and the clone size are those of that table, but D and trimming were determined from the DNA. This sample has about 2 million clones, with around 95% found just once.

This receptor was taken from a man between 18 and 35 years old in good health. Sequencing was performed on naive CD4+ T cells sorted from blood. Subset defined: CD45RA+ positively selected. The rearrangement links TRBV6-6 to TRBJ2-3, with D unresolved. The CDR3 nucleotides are TGTGCCAGCAGGGTGAGCACAGATACGCAGTATTTT. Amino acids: CASRVSTDTQYF.